Described below is a single T cell receptor (beta chain) sequence and its context. Its antigen remains unidentified. No much larger clone is present one base from it, and per-base qualities are unavailable. The sample is drawn from a study of human T cells and chemical hapten exposure (dated by TCRdb to about 2021). About the study as a whole: For sensitization, 2% DPC in acetone was applied to a roughly 2 cm by roughly 2 cm area of upper inner arm skin. Throughout the approximately 25-week study period, patients were also given weekly therapeutic DPC doses on the scalp. Patch tests used Finn chambers with 0.01% DPC on the upper back, scored after 6 days by International Contact Dermatitis Research Group standards. Alopecia areata with under or over 50% scalp involvement, alopecia totalis and alopecia universalis were represented in the patient cohort, which was mostly female. Libraries were pooled for sequencing, and per-sample TCR yields varied mainly because of small differences in library volumes within the pool. This study followed changes in the peripheral blood TCR repertoire in vivo during primary and secondary sensitization of alopecia patients to the hapten diphenylcyclopropenone (DPC). Blood was sampled from patients pre-sensitization (week 0) and at 2, 6 and about 24 weeks after DPC sensitization. Blood for TCR sequencing was provided by twenty-nine alopecia patients at one to four time points (pre-sensitization, 2, 6 and 24 weeks).

Receptor amplification or capture employed RACE. Sequencing was performed on a NextSeq 500. Library preparation attached unique molecular identifiers to individual cDNA molecules for quantitative, reproducible TCR counting. Both TCR alpha and TCR beta chains were sequenced from each blood RNA sample. Processing in the source paper ran as follows. A median of approximately 96,000 TCRs per sample was observed, with a range of about 23,224 to 700,000. V, J and CDR3 annotation of the TCR reads was performed with the Decombinator software suite. To make PS versus PT1 abundance plots, every sample was subsampled to the same number of TCRs (28,000). TCRs were defined as expanded if absent before sensitization and observed at least eight times at the 2-week time point. TCRdb trimmed public reads at Q25 via fastp, called clones via MiXCR and kept in-frame beta chains. Here each entry gathers all rows of one CDR3 protein and keeps the most common genes and DNA. These V and J calls derive from TCRdb rather than the authors' analysis. This sample is represented by about 350,000 distinct CDR3 sequences; over 6% of them were singletons. In total, the top ten clones hold about 6% of the sample.

The time point label, read with the paper, signifies: patch test 2, 6 weeks after DPC sensitization. Per the publication, the treatment or condition label means: therapeutic diphenylcyclopropenone sensitization with weekly scalp DPC. At each patch-test visit, blood was drawn before the patch test was applied. To be eligible, patients had to be aged 18 to 70, diagnosed with alopecia and judged suitable for DPC therapy, while pregnant patients were excluded. Total RNA was extracted from unfractionated whole blood collected in Tempus Blood RNA tubes. Trimming takes 3 bases from V and 0 bases from J, and the germline ends sit 9 bases apart. The CDR3 spans 15 residues, from the cysteine through the phenylalanine. This entry keeps only the CDR3 DNA: 45 bases, framed from base 1. Per the germline V gene, MGHRA is the CDR1 and YSYEKL is the CDR2. Results and caveats for the whole study, not just this receptor: Patch test score correlated positively with the number of PT1 expanded TCRs, reaching significance at thresholds 8, 16 and 32 but not at 4. Compared with pre-sensitization or healthy control sets, expanded TCRs formed significantly more large CDR3 similarity clusters, which is consistent with antigen-driven responses. After repeated subsampling, the strength of the expansion versus patch-test correlation and the threshold at which it became significant changed. DPC sensitization did not change how many TCRs were above 1 in 1000 frequency, and no evidence was found of alterations in global repertoire structure. All patients had alopecia, a presumed autoimmune disease, so their immune response might differ from that of healthy individuals.

Sequences were derived from whole blood, sampled in connection with sensitization to the hapten diphenylcyclopropenone (DPC). The source of this sequence is a woman aged 18-35 years with alopecia areata. Some clones in this sample may be carry-over from other donors' samples. The chain employs TRBV4-1 and TRBJ1-5; the D gene remains uncertain. The DNA sequence is TGCGCCAGCAGCCAGGACGGAAATAGCAATCAGCCCCAGCATTTT. Its translation reads: CASSQDGNSNQPQHF.